These T cell receptor beta chains were read from a single sample in a study of cytomegalovirus exposure and HLA in healthy donors. Using immunoSEQ multiplex PCR, the repertoire was profiled, and TCRdb retains in-frame clones only, with some absent. Among under 250,000 clones listed, roughly 85% were seen once. Material: PBMCs. The receptors shown here come from a woman aged 25 to 45 in good health and CMV-seropositive. CDR3s include the opening cysteine and the closing phenylalanine or tryptophan. D genes are given only for firm matches. The size of a clone is reported for some rows only, either as once, few or many, or as a class for expanded clones.

CDR3 length | J gene | V gene | clone size | D gene | CDR3 protein | CDR3 DNA
16 | TRBJ1-2 | TRBV6-5 | few | - | CASSYSSGLSVYGYTF | TGTGCCAGCAGTTACTCCTCCGGGTTAAGCGTATATGGCTACACCTTC
15 | TRBJ1-4 | TRBV21-1 | - | - | CASSAQQGANEKLFF | TGTGCCAGCAGCGCTCAACAGGGGGCTAATGAAAAACTGTTTTTT
16 | TRBJ2-7 | TRBV19 | - | TRBD2 | CASSGTRTSGTYEQYF | TGTGCCAGTAGCGGGACCCGGACTAGCGGGACCTACGAGCAGTACTTC
13 | TRBJ2-7 | TRBV29-1 | - | - | CSVGRAGPYEQYF | TGCAGCGTTGGGCGGGCTGGGCCGTACGAGCAGTACTTC
18 | TRBJ2-5 | TRBV25-1 | once | TRBD2 | CASSVHRLAGGPEETQYF | TGTGCCAGCAGTGTACACAGACTAGCGGGAGGGCCGGAGGAGACCCAGTACTTC
13 | TRBJ1-1 | TRBV27 | - | TRBD1 | CASSSFLGQRAFF | TGTGCCAGCAGTTCATTTCTGGGACAGCGGGCTTTCTTT
17 | TRBJ1-4 | TRBV10-3 | - | TRBD1 | CAISESGQGALGEKLFF | TGTGCCATCAGTGAGTCCGGACAGGGGGCGTTGGGTGAAAAACTGTTTTTT
13 | TRBJ2-7 | TRBV28 | - | - | CASSSLSPYEQYF | TGTGCCAGCAGTTCCCTAAGTCCCTACGAGCAGTACTTC
16 | TRBJ2-5 | TRBV30 | - | TRBD2 | CAWSVGNSGTQETQYF | TGTGCCTGGAGTGTAGGAAATAGCGGGACTCAAGAGACCCAGTACTTC
16 | TRBJ2-7 | TRBV4-1 | few | TRBD1 | CASSHIGTGRTYEQYF | TGCGCCAGCAGCCATATAGGGACAGGGAGAACCTACGAGCAGTACTTC
15 | TRBJ2-5 | TRBV30 | - | TRBD1 | CAWSARDRGVETQYF | TGTGCCTGGAGTGCCAGGGACAGGGGCGTAGAGACCCAGTACTTC
14 | TRBJ1-4 | TRBV30 | - | - | CAWSARSTGEKLFF | TGTGCCTGGAGTGCGCGCTCTACGGGGGAAAAACTGTTTTTT
14 | TRBJ2-7 | TRBV5-4 | - | TRBD2 | CASSLGLAGDEQYF | TGTGCCAGCAGCTTGGGACTAGCGGGAGACGAGCAGTACTTC
13 | TRBJ1-2 | TRBV6-5 | once | - | CASSYLQGSGYTF | TGTGCCAGCAGTTACTTACAGGGATCTGGCTACACCTTC
16 | TRBJ2-7 | TRBV4-1 | - | TRBD1 | CASSQAREQGAGEQYF | TGCGCCAGCAGCCAAGCTCGGGAACAGGGGGCAGGTGAGCAGTACTTC
17 | TRBJ1-2 | TRBV15 | - | TRBD1 | CATSRDKNLPGGRGYTF | TGTGCCACCAGCAGAGATAAGAACTTACCAGGGGGAAGGGGCTACACCTTC
17 | TRBJ1-6 | TRBV4-3 | once | - | CASSQAGQSAYNSPLHF | TGCGCCAGCAGCCAAGCCGGACAGTCAGCGTATAATTCACCCCTCCACTTT
13 | TRBJ2-7 | TRBV6-4 | few | - | CASSDGTRSEQYF | TGTGCCAGCAGTGACGGGACACGCAGCGAGCAGTACTTC
14 | TRBJ2-3 | TRBV6-6 | - | TRBD2 | CASIGLADLDTQYF | TGTGCCAGCATCGGACTAGCCGACCTGGATACGCAGTATTTT
15 | TRBJ1-1 | TRBV10-3 | few | TRBD1 | CAIRDRDRGDTEAFF | TGTGCCATCAGAGACCGGGACAGGGGGGACACTGAAGCTTTCTTT
14 | TRBJ1-1 | TRBV2 | - | - | CASSAPNMNTEAFF | TGTGCCAGCAGTGCCCCGAACATGAACACTGAAGCTTTCTTT
14 | TRBJ1-3 | TRBV6-5 | few | TRBD1 | CASRKDRAGNTIYF | TGTGCCAGCAGGAAGGACAGGGCTGGAAACACCATATATTTT
17 | TRBJ1-2 | TRBV27 | - | - | CASSRTNPGFGDYGYTF | TGTGCCAGCAGTCGAACCAACCCGGGGTTCGGGGACTATGGCTACACCTTC
14 | TRBJ2-3 | TRBV5-1 | - | - | CASSRDSPPDTQYF | TGCGCCAGCAGCCGGGACTCGCCACCAGATACGCAGTATTTT
15 | TRBJ2-7 | TRBV6-5 | few | TRBD1 | CASSPRLGQDYEQYF | TGTGCCAGCAGCCCCCGTCTGGGACAGGACTACGAGCAGTACTTC
14 | TRBJ1-5 | TRBV7-9 | - | - | CASSTETSNQPQHF | TGTGCCAGCAGCACAGAGACCAGCAATCAGCCCCAGCATTTT
13 | TRBJ2-7 | TRBV2 | - | - | CASSRDTTYEQYF | TGTGCCAGCTCCCGGGACACAACCTACGAGCAGTACTTC